The 28 T cell receptor beta chains reported below all come from one sample, sequenced in a study of memory CD4+ T cells and cytomegalovirus serostatus. Single viable CD3+CD4+CD8-CD45RO+ cells were sorted as the memory CD4+ T cells. TCRdb keeps only in-frame clones here, not all; method: immunoSEQ multiplex PCR. The data hold approximately 52,000 clones, with 75% to 85% observed a single time. Sequenced material: memory CD4+ T cells from blood. These receptors were taken from an adult in good health and CMV-seronegative.

J is TRBJ1-3 and V is TRBV7-9; tentatively, D is TRBD1 (5 bases). This CDR3 comprises 15 residues. The V and J ends lost 5 bases and 0 bases respectively, with 11 bases between them. Germline V gene data show CDR1 as SEHNR and CDR2 as FQNEAQ (reference sequence). CDR3 nucleotides: TGTGCCAGCAGCCCAGAGGGGATCTCTGGAAACACCATATATTTT. Protein sequence: CASSPEGISGNTIYF.

The chain carries TRBV29-1 and TRBJ2-7; perhaps TRBD1 as D (6 bases). The V end lost 4 bases, the J end lost 4 bases, and 14 bases lay between the germline ends. CDR3 length: 13 residues. Germline V gene lookup returns CDR1 SQVTM and CDR2 ANQGSEA. The CDR3: CSVVGQGRYEQYF. CDR3 coding DNA: TGCAGCGTTGTAGGGCAGGGGAGATACGAGCAGTACTTC.

The chain recombines TRBV2 with TRBJ1-6, with 7 bases fitting TRBD1. The germline CDR1 and CDR2 sequences are SNHLY and FYNNEI. After removal of 5 bases from V and 4 bases from J, the junction contained 8 bases not matched to a gene. The CDR3 runs to 16 residues. The CDR3 region is CASSTRGASYNSPLHF. DNA for the CDR3: TGTGCCAGCAGTACCAGGGGGGCTTCTTATAATTCACCCCTCCACTTT.

J is TRBJ1-5 and V is TRBV28, with 8 bases aligning to TRBD1. Per the germline V gene, CDR1 is MDHEN and CDR2 is SYDVKM. The V gene end was trimmed by 5 bases and the J gene end by 2 bases; junction bases not matched to a gene: 8. The CDR3 is 16 amino acids. CDR3 residues: CASSLTGAQGNQPQHF. In nucleotides, the CDR3 is TGTGCCAGCAGTCTGACAGGGGCGCAAGGCAATCAGCCCCAGCATTTT.

The J gene is TRBJ1-2, the V gene TRBV2; D is possibly TRBD1 (5 bases). Trimming removed 0 bases at V and 1 base at J, with 9 bases between. Germline V gene data show CDR1 as SNHLY and CDR2 as FYNNEI. The CDR3 loop spans 15 amino acids. This chain's CDR3 is CASSEAGQGNYGYTF. CDR3 coding DNA: TGTGCCAGCAGTGAAGCGGGGCAGGGTAACTATGGCTACACCTTC.

The chain joins TRBV7-6 to TRBJ2-3; TRBD2 matches at 11 bases. The CDR3 is made up of 13 amino acids. Germline CDR1 reads SGHVS; CDR2 reads FNYEAQ. V shed 3 bases, J shed 12 bases, and the junction held 5 bases outside the gene matches. CDR3 DNA sequence: TGTGCCAGCAGCTTCCTAGCGGGGGGCCTCCAGTATTTT. The encoded protein is CASSFLAGGLQYF.

The chain employs TRBV28 and TRBJ1-4; D remains unclear. Germline V lookup: CDR1 MDHEN, CDR2 SYDVKM. The V end was cut by 4 bases, the J end by 2 bases, with 8 bases between. This CDR3 is built from 14 residues. The CDR3 coding sequence is TGTGCCAGCAGTTCTGCGGCGACTAATGAAAAACTGTTTTTT. As protein: CASSSAATNEKLFF.

This clone was seen only a few times. The chain links TRBV28 to TRBJ1-1; D is perhaps TRBD1 (6 bases). The CDR3 spans 14 residues. CDR1 and CDR2 (germline): MDHEN, SYDVKM. The germline V and J ends were trimmed by 5 bases and 4 bases, with 14 bases remaining between them. The CDR3 DNA follows: TGTGCCAGCAGTCCGCTGGGGGCGGGCACTGAAGCTTTCTTT. Protein: CASSPLGAGTEAFF.

This clone was seen just once. The chain has TRBV18 and TRBJ1-3; tentatively, D is TRBD1 (6 bases). The V gene's germline CDR1 is KGHSH and CDR2 LQKENI. CDR3 length: 14 amino acids. Trimming removed 5 bases at V and 0 bases at J, with 8 bases between. The CDR3 is CASSSGVSGNTIYF. In DNA form, the CDR3 reads TGTGCCAGCTCATCAGGGGTCTCTGGAAACACCATATATTTT.

This clone showed up just once. V and J are TRBV29-1 and TRBJ1-2, with D possibly matching TRBD1 (6 bases). Germline V gene data show CDR1 as SQVTM and CDR2 as ANQGSEA. The CDR3 is made up of 12 amino acids. V lost 7 bases and J lost 4, with 13 bases in between. The CDR3 sequence is CSGKQGFYGYTF. CDR3 bases: TGCAGCGGCAAACAGGGCTTCTATGGCTACACCTTC.

The table lists this clone with a few counts. The chain combines TRBV5-1 with TRBJ1-6; D may be TRBD1 (5 bases). Germline V CDR1 and CDR2: SGHRS, YFSETQ. Trimming pared 0 bases from V and 1 base from J, leaving 20 bases between. The CDR3 length is 20 residues. CDR3 region: CASSLDSTGLGSSYNSPLHF. The CDR3 region has the DNA TGCGCCAGCAGCTTGGACAGCACAGGATTGGGTAGTTCCTATAATTCACCCCTCCACTTT.

The V and J genes are TRBV2 and TRBJ2-2; tentatively, D is TRBD2 (6 bases). Germline V lookup: CDR1 SNHLY, CDR2 FYNNEI. The CDR3 is 18 residues long. V lost 2 bases, J lost 2 bases, and 18 bases lay in between. CDR3 bases: TGTGCCAGCAGTGAAATGCGGGGAGGAGGGTTAAACACCGGGGAGCTGTTTTTT. Translated, it gives CASSEMRGGGLNTGELFF.

J is TRBJ1-1 and V is TRBV19; the D gene is possibly TRBD1 (6 bases). Trimming took off 5 bases at V and 5 bases at J, with 15 bases between the two ends. The V gene's germline CDR1 is LNHDA and CDR2 SQIVND (reference sequence). The length of the CDR3 is 14 residues. CDR3 nucleotides: TGTGCCAGTAGTCTCGGGGGGCTAGGGACTGAAGCTTTCTTT. The encoded protein is CASSLGGLGTEAFF.

The rearrangement links TRBV5-5 to TRBJ1-5, with 12 bases lining up with TRBD1. The CDR3 is made up of 18 amino acids. J gave up 0 bases and V 4 bases, and 8 bases lay outside the gene matches. Germline CDR1 is SGHKS and CDR2 is YYEKEE (reference sequence). Here the CDR3 reads CASSLAGTGGVSNQPQHF. The CDR3 DNA follows: TGTGCCAGCAGCCTTGCCGGGACAGGGGGCGTTAGCAATCAGCCCCAGCATTTT.

The gene calls are TRBV29-1 and TRBJ2-7, with a possible D match to TRBD1 (5 bases). Trimming shortened V by 5 bases and J by 2 bases, and 10 bases separated the two germline ends. Germline loops: CDR1 SQVTM, CDR2 ANQGSEA. The CDR3 has 12 residues. The CDR3 sequence is CSVKRGPYEQYF. The CDR3 DNA sequence: TGCAGCGTTAAAAGGGGCCCCTACGAGCAGTACTTC.

Only a few counts were recorded for this clone. The chain joins TRBV7-2 to TRBJ2-1; D uncertain. Germline V gene sequence: CDR1 SGHTA, CDR2 FQGNSA. This CDR3 is 11 amino acids long. The germline V and J ends were trimmed by 5 bases and 10 bases, with 9 bases remaining between them. The CDR3 region has the DNA TGTGCCAGCAGCCCCCTAACGGAGCAGTTCTTC. Encoded protein: CASSPLTEQFF.

The chain joins TRBV4-1 to TRBJ2-3, with 8 bases identical to TRBD1. The CDR3 spans 17 residues. Germline trimming cut 0 bases from V and 3 bases from J; bases unmatched to any gene: 8. From germline, CDR1 is MGHRA and CDR2 YSYEKL. CDR3 sequence reads: CASSQDFGQGITDTQYF. The CDR3 region has the DNA TGCGCCAGCAGCCAAGATTTCGGACAGGGCATAACAGATACGCAGTATTTT.

The chain carries TRBV4-1 and TRBJ1-2; D is possibly TRBD1 (6 bases). The V end lost 4 bases, the J end lost 13 bases, and 19 bases lay between the germline ends. Germline V gene lookup returns CDR1 MGHRA and CDR2 YSYEKL. The CDR3 length is 13 residues. The CDR3 loop is CASSLQEDRRRTF. The CDR3 nucleotides read TGCGCCAGCAGCCTCCAGGAGGACAGACGCCGCACCTTC.

The chain links TRBV5-1 to TRBJ2-7; D perhaps matches TRBD1 (6 bases). V gave up 4 bases and J gave up 1 base, with 12 bases separating them. The germline V gene has CDR1 SGHRS and CDR2 YFSETQ. CDR3 length equals 14 residues. Here the CDR3 reads CASSAYTGSYEQYF. Written as DNA, the CDR3 is TGCGCCAGCAGCGCCTATACAGGGTCCTACGAGCAGTACTTC.

CDR3 in DNA: TGTGCCAGCAGCCGCAACCGGGATCAGCCCCAGCATTTT. This codes for CASSRNRDQPQHF. The chain carries TRBV11-2 and TRBJ1-5; D unresolved. The germline V gene has CDR1 SGHAT and CDR2 FQNNGV. The CDR3 covers 13 residues. V was trimmed by 5 bases and J by 5 bases, leaving 10 bases between them.

This clone appeared a single time. The rearrangement joins TRBV14 to TRBJ2-7; 7 bases are shared with TRBD2. J lost 6 bases, V lost 3 bases, and 11 bases had no gene match. The CDR3 runs 15 residues. Germline values: CDR1 SGHDN, CDR2 FVKESK. The CDR3 region has the DNA TGTGCCAGCAGCCATGCGCAACTAGCGAGGCGCGAGCAGTACTTC. Residues: CASSHAQLARREQYF.

The CDR3 here is CASSYSRLNTEAFF. DNA for the CDR3: TGTGCCAGCAGTTACTCGAGACTGAACACTGAAGCTTTCTTT. The rearrangement links TRBV6-5 to TRBJ1-1; D remains ambiguous. With 0 bases removed from V and 0 bases from J, the gap between germline ends came to 5 bases. The CDR3 length is 14 residues. Germline assignment: CDR1 MNHEY and CDR2 SVGAGI.

V and J are TRBV4-2 and TRBJ2-1; the match to TRBD2 covers 11 bases. The CDR3 sequence is 16 residues long. V was pared by 0 bases and J by 7 bases, with 5 bases of the junction left unmatched. Germline CDR1 is LGHNA and CDR2 is YNFKEQ. CDR3 nucleotide sequence: TGTGCCAGCAGCCAAGACCCTAGCGGGGGGTTTAATGAGCAGTTCTTC. As protein: CASSQDPSGGFNEQFF.

This clone was seen once. The rearrangement links TRBV7-2 to TRBJ1-2, with D perhaps TRBD1 (6 bases). CDR1 and CDR2 (germline): SGHTA, FQGNSA. V was shortened by 5 bases and J by 2 bases, with 12 bases between the two germline ends. This CDR3 is built from 14 residues. The CDR3 DNA follows: TGTGCCAGCAGCCGGACAGCGACGAACTATGGCTACACCTTC. Its translation: CASSRTATNYGYTF.

The chain employs TRBV4-2 and TRBJ1-3; maybe TRBD1 (6 bases). In germline, CDR1 is LGHNA, CDR2 YNFKEQ. The length of the CDR3 is 13 residues. Trimming left V 1 base short and J 14 bases short, with 15 bases between. CDR3 protein: CASSQAPDSPVYF. CDR3 nucleotides: TGTGCCAGCAGCCAAGCCCCGGACAGTCCCGTATATTTT.

This rearrangement joins TRBV25-1 to TRBJ1-5; tentatively, D is TRBD1 (5 bases). Trimming took 1 base from V and 4 from J, leaving 11 bases between them. The CDR3 is 15 amino acids. Germline V gene lookup returns CDR1 MGHDK and CDR2 SYGVNS. This CDR3 is CASSESAEGNQPQHF. CDR3 in DNA: TGTGCCAGCAGTGAATCTGCCGAGGGGAATCAGCCCCAGCATTTT.

V usage is TRBV2 and J usage is TRBJ2-2; the match to TRBD1 covers 9 bases. The CDR3 loop spans 15 amino acids. With V trimmed by 5 bases and J by 6 bases, 7 bases remained unmatched. Germline loops: CDR1 SNHLY, CDR2 FYNNEI. The DNA for the CDR3 is TGTGCCAGCAGTAACGACAGGGGGGGATCCGGGGAGCTGTTTTTT. It translates to CASSNDRGGSGELFF.

This clone was detected a few times. The rearrangement uses TRBV10-3 and TRBJ2-7, with TRBD1 matching over 7 bases. This CDR3 comprises 14 residues. The germline V gene has CDR1 ENHRY and CDR2 SYGVKD. V lost 10 bases and J lost 0; bases outside the gene matches: 9. CDR3 bases: TGTGCCACCTACGGGGCAGGGGGCTCCTACGAGCAGTACTTC. As protein: CATYGAGGSYEQYF.